A single sample is the source of the 5 T cell receptor beta chains below, sequenced in a study of graft-versus-host responses after intestinal transplantation. Data came from immunoSEQ multiplex PCR; TCRdb stores just in-frame clones and leaves some out. This table has 20,000 to 25,000 clones, under 50% appearing once. The sample here was alloreactive CD4+ T cells from a mixed lymphocyte reaction culture, taken before intestinal transplant. Sample subset: CFSE-low proliferating T cells sorted from roughly 6-day pre-transplant mixed lymphocyte reaction (GvH or HvG direction). Receptors originate from a human patient who received an intestinal transplant.

The chain joins TRBV18 to TRBJ1-1, with a tentative D call TRBD1 (5 bases). Trimming cost V 6 bases and J 10 bases, with 18 bases left between them. This CDR3 has 13 residues. Germline CDR1 reads KGHSH; CDR2 reads LQKENI. The CDR3 is CASSDLGSGGAFF. CDR3 DNA sequence: TGTGCCAGCTCCGACTTGGGGTCGGGGGGAGCTTTCTTT.

The chain carries TRBV11-2 and TRBJ1-2, with a possible D match to TRBD1 (5 bases). Looked up from germline, CDR1 is SGHAT and CDR2 is FQNNGV. The CDR3 sequence is 12 residues long. The V end lost 3 bases, the J end lost 14 bases, and 16 bases lay between the germline ends. The CDR3 protein is CASSFDRQMWTF. The DNA for the CDR3 is TGTGCCAGCAGCTTCGACCGACAGATGTGGACCTTC.

The chain carries TRBV10-3 and TRBJ1-2; TRBD1 matches 7 bases. Germline CDR1 reads ENHRY; CDR2 reads SYGVKD. V dropped 6 bases and J dropped 6; count of bases not matched to a gene: 4. The CDR3 totals 12 residues. CDR3 region: CAIRTGMHGYTF. In nucleotides, the CDR3 is TGTGCCATCAGGACAGGGATGCATGGCTACACCTTC.

This clone was observed a few times. The rearrangement links TRBV2 to TRBJ1-5; D ambiguous. Trimming took off 5 bases at V and 2 bases at J, with 10 bases between the two ends. Germline V gene sequence: CDR1 SNHLY, CDR2 FYNNEI. The CDR3 extends over 14 amino acids. The CDR3 DNA reads TGTGCCAGCAGTAGGGAGTTAGGCAATCAGCCCCAGCATTTT. This encodes CASSRELGNQPQHF.

The V gene is TRBV27, the J gene TRBJ1-6; the D gene is possibly TRBD1 (6 bases). CDR3 length equals 15 residues. Trimming took 5 bases from V and 7 from J, leaving 15 bases between them. Germline-derived CDR1 and CDR2 are MNHEY and SMNVEV (reference sequence). The CDR3 loop reads CASSAQGRGNSPLHF. The CDR3 nucleotides are TGTGCCAGCAGTGCCCAGGGGAGGGGAAATTCACCCCTCCACTTT.